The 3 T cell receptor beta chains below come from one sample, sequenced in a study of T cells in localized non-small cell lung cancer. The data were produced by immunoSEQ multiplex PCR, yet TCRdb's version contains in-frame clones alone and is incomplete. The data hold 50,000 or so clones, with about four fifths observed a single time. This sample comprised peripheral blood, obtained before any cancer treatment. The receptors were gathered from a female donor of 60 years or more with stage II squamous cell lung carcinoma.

CDR3 sequence: CASSDRGENGYTF. The CDR3 DNA is TGTGCCAGCAGCGACAGGGGGGAGAATGGCTACACCTTC. The chain recombines TRBV6-5 with TRBJ1-2; 9 bases line up with TRBD1. The ends lost 6 bases at V and 6 bases at J; junction bases unmatched: 5. The CDR3 has 13 amino acids. Germline V lookup: CDR1 MNHEY, CDR2 SVGAGI.

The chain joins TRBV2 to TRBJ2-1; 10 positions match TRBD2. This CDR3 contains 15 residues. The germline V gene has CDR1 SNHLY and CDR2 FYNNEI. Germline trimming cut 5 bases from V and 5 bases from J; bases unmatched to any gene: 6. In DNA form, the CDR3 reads TGTGCCAGCAGTCTGGGACTAGCGAGCCACAATGAGCAGTTCTTC. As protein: CASSLGLASHNEQFF.

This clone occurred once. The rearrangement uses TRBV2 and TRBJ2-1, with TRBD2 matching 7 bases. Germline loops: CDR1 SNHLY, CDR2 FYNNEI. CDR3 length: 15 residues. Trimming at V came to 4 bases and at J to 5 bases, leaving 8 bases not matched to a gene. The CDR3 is CASSAWREYNNEQFF. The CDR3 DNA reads TGTGCCAGCAGTGCTTGGCGGGAGTATAACAATGAGCAGTTCTTC.